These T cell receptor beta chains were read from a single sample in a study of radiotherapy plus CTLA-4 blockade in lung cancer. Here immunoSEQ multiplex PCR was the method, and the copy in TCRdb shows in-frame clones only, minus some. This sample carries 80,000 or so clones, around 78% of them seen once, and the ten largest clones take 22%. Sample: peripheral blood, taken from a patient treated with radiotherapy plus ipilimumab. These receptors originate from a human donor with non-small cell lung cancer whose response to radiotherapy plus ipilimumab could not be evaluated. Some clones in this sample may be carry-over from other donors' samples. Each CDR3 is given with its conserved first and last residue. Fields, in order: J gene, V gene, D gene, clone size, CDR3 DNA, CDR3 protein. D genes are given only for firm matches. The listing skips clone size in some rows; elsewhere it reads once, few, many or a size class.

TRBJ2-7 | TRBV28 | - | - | TGTGCCAGCAGTTCCCACGGCGGATTTGATGGGGGCGAGCAGTACTTC | CASSSHGGFDGGEQYF
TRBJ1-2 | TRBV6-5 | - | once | TGTGCCAGCACCCCGTTCCCGAGCTACTATGGCTACACCTTC | CASTPFPSYYGYTF
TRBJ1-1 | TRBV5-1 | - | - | TGCGCCAGCAGCCAGACTTTAGGGAACACTGAAGCTTTCTTT | CASSQTLGNTEAFF
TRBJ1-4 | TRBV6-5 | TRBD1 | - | TGTGCCAGCAGTTACTCGGTGAACAGGGGGAATGAAAAACTGTTTTTT | CASSYSVNRGNEKLFF
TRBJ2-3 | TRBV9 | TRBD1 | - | TGTGCCAGCAGCGTAGGGGCAGGGGGCATCGATACGCAGTATTTT | CASSVGAGGIDTQYF
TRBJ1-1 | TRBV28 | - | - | TGTGCCAGCAGTTTCGGGATGAACACTGAAGCTTTCTTT | CASSFGMNTEAFF
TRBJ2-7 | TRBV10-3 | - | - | TGTGCCATCAGTGAGTCAGGGGCTTCCTCCTACGAGCAGTACTTC | CAISESGASSYEQYF
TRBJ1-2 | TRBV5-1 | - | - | TGCGCCAGCAGCTACTCCGGGACATCCAACTATGGCTACACCTTC | CASSYSGTSNYGYTF
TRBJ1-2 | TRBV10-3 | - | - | TGTGCCACCCGACCCACAGGAGAAAGTGGCTACACCTTC | CATRPTGESGYTF
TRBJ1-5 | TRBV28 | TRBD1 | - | TGTGCCAGCAGTTTTCCTAAATTCCCCGGGACAGGGGAGGAACAGCCCCAGCATTTT | CASSFPKFPGTGEEQPQHF
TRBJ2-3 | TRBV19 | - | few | TGTGCCAGTAGTAACTTAGCGAGAAAAAACACAGATACGCAGTATTTT | CASSNLARKNTDTQYF
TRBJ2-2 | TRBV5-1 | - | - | TGCGCCAGCAGCTTGGGGCTGGCAGGGACGAACACCGGGGAGCTGTTTTTT | CASSLGLAGTNTGELFF
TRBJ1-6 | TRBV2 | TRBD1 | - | TGTGCCAGCACGGGACAGGGAGAATCACCCCTCCACTTT | CASTGQGESPLHF
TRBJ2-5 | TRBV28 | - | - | TGTGCCAGCACCCCCGAAAGAGGAAAGGATCAAGAGACCCAGTACTTC | CASTPERGKDQETQYF
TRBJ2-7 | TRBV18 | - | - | TGTGCCAGCTCACCACTGCTAGGGGAAAGCGAGCAGTACTTC | CASSPLLGESEQYF
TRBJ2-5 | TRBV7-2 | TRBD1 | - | TGTGCCAGCAGCCTAAACAGGGGCCAAGAGACCCAGTACTTC | CASSLNRGQETQYF
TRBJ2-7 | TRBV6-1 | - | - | TGTGCCAGCAGTGAAAAGGCGGTCTCCTACGAGCAGTACTTC | CASSEKAVSYEQYF
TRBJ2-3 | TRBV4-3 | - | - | TGCGCCAGCAGCCAAGTAGGGAGAACAGATACGCAGTATTTT | CASSQVGRTDTQYF
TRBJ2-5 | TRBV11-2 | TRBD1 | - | TGTGCCAGCAGCTTAACAGGGGGACAAGAGACCCAGTACTTC | CASSLTGGQETQYF
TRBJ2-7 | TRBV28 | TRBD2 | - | TGTGCCAGCAGCCCCCGGGGAGGGAACTACGAGCAGTACTTC | CASSPRGGNYEQYF
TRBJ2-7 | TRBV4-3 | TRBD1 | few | TGCGCCAGCAGTCAAGGCCCCCAGGGGGTCTACGAGCAGTACTTC | CASSQGPQGVYEQYF
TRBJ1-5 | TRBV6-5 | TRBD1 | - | TGTGCCAGCAGTACCGACAGGGGGAGCAATCAGCCCCAGCATTTT | CASSTDRGSNQPQHF
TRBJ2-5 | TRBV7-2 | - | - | TGTGCCAGCAGCCCGCAGCCCCCGGAGCTGTACTTC | CASSPQPPELYF
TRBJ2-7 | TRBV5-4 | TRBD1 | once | TGTGCCAGCAGCATAACAGGGGACTCCTACGAGCAGTACTTC | CASSITGDSYEQYF
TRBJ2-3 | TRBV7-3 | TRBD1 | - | TGTGCCAGCAGCCGACACTCACAGGGGGTAGCAGATACGCAGTATTTT | CASSRHSQGVADTQYF
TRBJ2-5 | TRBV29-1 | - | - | TGCAGCGTTGCCCTGGGACATTCCCAGCAAGGGGCCCAGTACTTC | CSVALGHSQQGAQYF
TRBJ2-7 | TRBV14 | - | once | TGTGCCAGCAGCCAAGAAATTTGGAGGGAGCAGTACTTC | CASSQEIWREQYF
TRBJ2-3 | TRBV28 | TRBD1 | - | TGTGCCAGCAGTCCCCGACAGGGGGCGGGTACAGATACGCAGTATTTT | CASSPRQGAGTDTQYF
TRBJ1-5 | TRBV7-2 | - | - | TGTGCCAGCAGCTTAGGACAGGACGTTCCCCAGCATTTT | CASSLGQDVPQHF
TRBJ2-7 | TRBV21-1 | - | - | TGTGCCAGCAGCAAAGGTCCCGGGACAGGGAGGGAGCAGTACTTC | CASSKGPGTGREQYF
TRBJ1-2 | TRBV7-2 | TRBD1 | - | TGTGCCAGCAGCTTAGTCGGACAGGGAAGTGACTATGGCTACACCTTC | CASSLVGQGSDYGYTF
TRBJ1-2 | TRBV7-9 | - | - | TGTGCCAGCAGCCCCCAGACTTACGGGGGCTACACCTTC | CASSPQTYGGYTF